This TCR beta chain was observed in a study of blood T cell repertoires in COVID-19 (dated by TCRdb to between 2020 and 2021). Regarding the study in general: Samples covering the acute and convalescent phases of COVID-19 were provided by collaborators in the United States, Italy and Spain. The prospective study material was composed of cDNA or gDNA derived from T cells, B-cell-depleted T cells, or PBMCs. Deeply sampled blood TCRbeta repertoires from subjects exposed to, actively infected with, or recovered from COVID-19 were included in the dataset. A freely available public database, intended as a resource for researchers studying the immune response to SARS-CoV-2, is where the repertoires were released. The samples were drawn from two sources: the first 160 participants of the ongoing ImmuneRACE study, and some 1,300 subjects contributed by 6 global collaborators. Sample metadata almost always included a de-identified subject ID, COVID-19 status, age in years and sex. Where HLA class I and class II types were available, the types were taken from metadata supplied by the sample provider, not from assay-based typing. What the research found in general, with its limitations: How much clinical and demographic metadata was included differed by source and by participant, and the metadata was provided uncurated.

Here V drops 7 bases and J drops 2 bases, and the junction holds 3 bases not matched to any gene. There are 14 amino acids in the CDR3, from cysteine to phenylalanine inclusive. The read is trimmed to its CDR3 DNA, 42 bases read in frame from base 1. In the germline V gene (reference sequence), CDR1 corresponds to LNHDA and CDR2 to SQIVND. The immunoSEQ Assay, a bias-controlled multiplex PCR, was used to amplify TCRbeta CDR3 regions from genomic DNA. The authors' analysis ran thus. Nucleated cell counts per sample were estimated from amplification of reference gene primers within the assay. To quantify the absolute abundance of each unique TCRbeta CDR3 rearrangement, sequence reads were collapsed and filtered. For each sample, productive Simpson clonality was calculated as the square root of Simpson's diversity index across productive rearrangements. This is the immuneACCESS table as TCRdb keeps it, with only in-frame sequences that have V and J called. A part of the clones is gone; compared with another copy, unresolved V genes explain less than half, and the rest is unexplained. Clone size and the V and J calls come from that table; the DNA yielded D and trimming. In this sample the table shows 150,000 or so clones, roughly 87% of which occur a single time. The ten largest account for 5% of the sample.

Each collaborating institution followed its own protocols to collect whole blood in K2EDTA tubes. For TCRbeta analysis, collaborators shipped samples in one of three forms: frozen whole blood, isolated PBMCs, or DNA extracted from either of those sample types. For this clone: Its cognate antigen has yet to be identified. Base quality data are lacking; no much larger clone is found one base away.

Sequenced sample: peripheral blood. The receptor chain draws on TRBV19 and TRBJ2-5; 11 central bases correspond to TRBD2. The sequence derives from a human donor in a cohort sampled during active COVID-19. The sequenced DNA is TGTGCCAGTAATGTAGCGGGAGGGCAAGAGACCCAGTACTTC. Its amino acids are CASNVAGGQETQYF.